The present T cell receptor (beta chain) was sequenced within a study of regulatory T cells in long-lasting Graves disease. Study information: Those Graves' patients who were newly diagnosed had been on antithyroid drugs under 3 months.

The germline V gene encodes CDR1 LNHDA and CDR2 SQIVND (reference sequence). The CDR3 is 15 residues long. The germline V and J ends were trimmed by 6 bases and 0 bases, with 12 bases remaining between them. Time point of the sample: newly diagnosed GD, antithyroid drugs for less than 3 months. Following extraction of RNA from PBMCs, that RNA was used to make the TCR library. Building the TCR beta libraries relied on iRepertoire HTBI primers, and CDR3 regions underwent Arm-PCR. In TCRdb, the multiplex PCR reads were re-called with MiXCR into one record per CDR3 protein. The sample has a few hundred thousand distinct CDR3 sequences, about 15% seen once; the top ten hold about 8.3%. These data were likewise used in another study, on T cells in Graves' hyperthyroidism and ophthalmopathy. That paper states: Graves' hyperthyroidism was deemed stable given no ophthalmopathy progression within 18 months. Model predictions of ophthalmopathy came a median roughly 6.4 months before onset.

The chain uses TRBV19 and TRBJ2-1; a weak D match, TRBD1 (5 bases). This receptor was identified in a woman between 40 and 55 years old with Graves disease. Here the sequenced sample was peripheral blood mononuclear cells (PBMCs), taken at new diagnosis, from a patient treated with antithyroid drugs. The CDR3 region has the DNA TGTGCCAGTAGCCCGACAGTCAGCTCCTACAATGAGCAGTTCTTC. Translating it yields CASSPTVSSYNEQFF.